This T cell receptor (beta chain) originates from a study of cytotoxic CD8 clonotypes in ibrutinib-treated CLL. The CDR3 sequence is 18 residues long. Trimming stripped 3 bases from V and 2 bases from J, with 17 bases between. Germline assignment: CDR1 SEHNR and CDR2 FQNEAQ (reference sequence). Repertoires were generated with immunoSEQ multiplex PCR, while TCRdb's copy carries only in-frame clones and drops some. The sample holds approximately 47,000 clones, around 52% seen once. This clone occurred a few times. The receptor's source is a human donor with chronic lymphocytic leukemia. V usage is TRBV7-9 and J usage is TRBJ2-6; D is ambiguous. The source was PBMCs, collected after 24 months of ibrutinib treatment. The CDR3, as DNA: TGTGCCAGCAGCTTGGCTAATGAAATTGGCCCTGGGGCCAACGTCCTGACTTTC. Its protein is CASSLANEIGPGANVLTF.